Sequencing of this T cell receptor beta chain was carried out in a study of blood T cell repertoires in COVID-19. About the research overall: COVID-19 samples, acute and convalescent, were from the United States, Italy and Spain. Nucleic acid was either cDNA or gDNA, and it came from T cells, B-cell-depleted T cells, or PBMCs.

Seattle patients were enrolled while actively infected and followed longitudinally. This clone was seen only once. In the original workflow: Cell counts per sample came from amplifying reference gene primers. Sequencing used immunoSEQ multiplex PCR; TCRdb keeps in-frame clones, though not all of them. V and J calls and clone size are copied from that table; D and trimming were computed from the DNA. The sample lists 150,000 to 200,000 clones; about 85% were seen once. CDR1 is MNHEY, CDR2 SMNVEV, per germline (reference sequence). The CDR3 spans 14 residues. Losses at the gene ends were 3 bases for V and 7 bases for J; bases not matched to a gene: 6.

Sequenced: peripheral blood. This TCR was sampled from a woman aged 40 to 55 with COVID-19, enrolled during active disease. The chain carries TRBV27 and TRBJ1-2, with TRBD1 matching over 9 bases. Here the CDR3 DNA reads TGTGCCAGCAGTTTCGGGACAGGGCGAAGTGGCTACACCTTC. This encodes CASSFGTGRSGYTF.